This T cell receptor (beta chain) emerged from a study of cytomegalovirus exposure and HLA in healthy donors. 13 Jbeta primers and 60 Vbeta primers were used for the PCR. Clones were read by immunoSEQ multiplex PCR, and TCRdb kept only the in-frame ones, dropping some. This table has hundreds of thousands of clones, 82% appearing once. The CDR3 loop spans 13 amino acids. V lost 5 bases, J lost 9 bases, and 14 bases lay in between. Germline V CDR1 and CDR2: MNHEY, SMNVEV (reference sequence). Notes on the study in general: By HLA locus, TCR association rates varied in a later analysis, with DRB1 showing the most and HLA-C the fewest.

In regard to this clone: The antigen is not known.

The sequence was collected from a man in his forties in good health and CMV-seropositive. This rearrangement joins TRBV27 to TRBJ2-1; D ambiguous. The sample taken for sequencing was PBMCs. The CDR3 reads CASSQQLYSEQFF. The DNA of the CDR3 is TGTGCCAGCAGTCAACAGCTTTATAGTGAGCAGTTCTTC.